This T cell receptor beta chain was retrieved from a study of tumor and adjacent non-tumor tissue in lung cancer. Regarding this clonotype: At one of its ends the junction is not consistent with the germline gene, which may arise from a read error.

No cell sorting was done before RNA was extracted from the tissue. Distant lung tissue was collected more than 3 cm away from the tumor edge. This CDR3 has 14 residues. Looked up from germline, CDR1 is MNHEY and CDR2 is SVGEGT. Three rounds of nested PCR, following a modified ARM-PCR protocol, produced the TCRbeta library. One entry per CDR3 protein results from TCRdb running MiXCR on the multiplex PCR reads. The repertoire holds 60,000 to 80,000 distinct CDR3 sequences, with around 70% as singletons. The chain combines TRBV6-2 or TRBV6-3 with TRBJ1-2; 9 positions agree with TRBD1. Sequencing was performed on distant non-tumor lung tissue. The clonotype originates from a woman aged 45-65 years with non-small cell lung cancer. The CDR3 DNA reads TGTGCCAGCAGTGGCGGACAGGGGCAGAATGGCTACACATTC. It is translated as CASSGGQGQNGYTF.